These T cell receptor beta chains were read from a single sample in a study of CD4 and CD8 cells across lung adenocarcinoma regions. Via MiXCR, TCRdb re-called the PCR reads, giving one row per CDR3 protein. The profile shows a few thousand distinct CDR3 sequences, about 53% of them singletons. Source material: CD4+ T cells from the margin of a lung tumor. The receptors stem from a female donor with lung adenocarcinoma. The CD4 and CD8 labels of this study may be unreliable. The CDR3 runs from the conserved cysteine through the conserved F or W. D genes are given only for firm matches. Clone size is shown for a subset of rows, as once, few, many or a class of expanded clone.

D gene,J gene,V gene,clone size,CDR3 DNA,CDR3 protein
TRBD2,TRBJ2-5,TRBV7-3,once,TGTGCCAGCAGCCCCTGGACTAGCGCCTACAATGAGCAGTACTTC,CASSPWTSAYNEQYF
TRBD2,TRBJ2-4,TRBV6-1,few,TGTGCCAGCGGGACTAGCGGGAGTGCAGCCAAAAACATTCAGTACTTC,CASGTSGSAAKNIQYF
TRBD1,TRBJ1-6,TRBV7-6,NA,TGTGCCAGCAGCTTGGGACAGAATTCACCCCTCCACTTT,CASSLGQNSPLHF
TRBD2,TRBJ2-5,TRBV5-1,NA,TGCGCCAGCAGCTTGGAGGCTAGCGGGCTCCAAGAGACCCAGTACTTC,CASSLEASGLQETQYF
TRBD2,TRBJ2-1,TRBV6-1,medium-sized,TGTGCCAGCAGGCCGAGCGGACTAGCGGGAGTCCTTTCTAGGGATGAGCAGTTCTTC,CASRPSGLAGVLSRDEQFF
NA,TRBJ2-7,TRBV6-1,NA,TGTGCCAGCAGTCAGCTCAGGGGGGCCTCCTACGAGCAGTACTTC,CASSQLRGASYEQYF
NA,TRBJ2-7,TRBV7-6,NA,TGTGCCAGCAGCTCCGGCCCGAACATTTTTGTCGAGCAGTACTTC,CASSSGPNIFVEQYF
TRBD2,TRBJ2-1,TRBV6-4,few,TGTGCCAGCAGTACAGGGGTAGCGGGAGGACACAATGAGCAGTTCTTC,CASSTGVAGGHNEQFF
TRBD1,TRBJ2-3,TRBV27,few,TGTGCCAGCAGTTTAAGGTTCGGACAGGGTAGGGCAGATACGCAGTATTTT,CASSLRFGQGRADTQYF
NA,TRBJ2-1,TRBV6-1,NA,TGTGCCAGCAGTGAGTTCAGCTCCTACAATGAGCAGTTCTTC,CASSEFSSYNEQFF
TRBD2,TRBJ2-5,TRBV10-3,medium-sized,TGTGCCATCAGTGTGGGGGGGTTAATTAAGGGAGAGACCCAGTACTTC,CAISVGGLIKGETQYF
NA,TRBJ2-5,TRBV6-1,NA,TGTGCCAGCAGTGGGGGGGCCCAAGAGACCCAGTACTTC,CASSGGAQETQYF
NA,TRBJ2-2,TRBV6-5,large,TGTGCCAGCAGTTATAACGGGCCCACCGGGGAGCTGTTTTTT,CASSYNGPTGELFF
NA,TRBJ1-5,TRBV6-1,NA,TGTGCCAGCACCCGTTCAAGGGGGGCAGAACTAAATCAGCCCCAGCATTTT,CASTRSRGAELNQPQHF
NA,TRBJ1-1,TRBV27,NA,TGTGCCAGCAGTTTCATCGGGGGGACTGAAGCTTTCTTT,CASSFIGGTEAFF
TRBD2,TRBJ2-5,TRBV27,once,TGTGCCAGCAAACCTCTAGCGGGACAAGAGACCCAGTACTTC,CASKPLAGQETQYF
NA,TRBJ2-5,TRBV10-1,NA,TGCGCCAGCAGTGAGTCGAAGGGGTCCCGCCAAGAGACCCAGTACTTC,CASSESKGSRQETQYF
NA,TRBJ2-1,TRBV6-4,NA,TGTGCCAGTAGTGGGGGCGAGCAGTTCTTC,CASSGGEQFF
NA,TRBJ2-5,TRBV27,NA,TGTGCCAGCAGGTTAAGGGTTGGTGAGCAGTACTTC,CASRLRVGEQYF
NA,TRBJ2-5,TRBV28,NA,TGTGCCAGCCGCGGGTCCGGGGGCCGGGGCAAAGAGACCCAGTACTTC,CASRGSGGRGKETQYF
TRBD2,TRBJ2-1,TRBV10-3,few,TGTGCCATCAGTGAGTCGAAGGGCGGGGGGGCAAGTGAGCAGTTCTTC,CAISESKGGGASEQFF
NA,TRBJ1-1,TRBV6-5,medium-sized,TGTGCCAGCAGGGGACTCGAGAACACTGAAGCTTTCTTT,CASRGLENTEAFF
NA,TRBJ1-1,TRBV6-2/TRBV6-3,NA,TGTGCCAGCTCGAGAGACACTGAAGCTTTCTTT,CASSRDTEAFF
NA,TRBJ2-4,TRBV27,NA,TGTGCCAGCAGCAACGGGGGCGGGGAACGAAACATCCAGTACTTC,CASSNGGGERNIQYF
NA,TRBJ2-5,TRBV27,once,TGTGCCAGCAGTTTATCCCAGTGGGAGACCCAGTACTTC,CASSLSQWETQYF
NA,TRBJ2-5,TRBV7-2,NA,TGTGCCAGCAGCTATACTAGGGCCAATGAGCAGTACTTC,CASSYTRANEQYF
NA,TRBJ2-5,TRBV6-2/TRBV6-3,few,TGTGCCAGCAAGCGTCAAGAGACCCAGTACTTC,CASKRQETQYF
TRBD2,TRBJ2-1,TRBV6-1,few,TGTGCCAGCAGTGAACCGGCGGGAGTGGTGGGGGGTGAGCAGTTCTTC,CASSEPAGVVGGEQFF
NA,TRBJ2-4,TRBV6-1,few,TGTGCCAGCAGTCTGAGGGCCAAAAACATTCAGTACTTC,CASSLRAKNIQYF
NA,TRBJ2-1,TRBV6-4,NA,TGTGCCAGCAGTGCTCGCAATAGCGGAGCCTACAATGAGCAGTTCTTC,CASSARNSGAYNEQFF
TRBD2,TRBJ2-2,TRBV20-1,NA,TGCAGTGCTAGAGATCTGGGGGAGGGCGACACCGGGGAGCTGTTTTTT,CSARDLGEGDTGELFF
NA,TRBJ2-1,TRBV6-5,NA,TGTGCCAGCAGTTACCGCCCCGGACAGGGAATTTGGGAGGGGCCAAACGAGCAGTTCTTC,CASSYRPGQGIWEGPNEQFF
NA,TRBJ2-5,TRBV27,NA,TGTGCCAGCACCAACCTCGGCGGGGAAGAAAAGACCCAGTACTTC,CASTNLGGEEKTQYF
TRBD2,TRBJ2-3,TRBV6-4,NA,TGTGCCAGCAGTGAACTAGCGGGCACAGATACGCAGTATTTT,CASSELAGTDTQYF
TRBD2,TRBJ2-3,TRBV6-1,few,TGTGCCAGCAGTGAGGGGACTAGCGGGAGCTCCGGGGCGCAGTATTTT,CASSEGTSGSSGAQYF
NA,TRBJ2-1,TRBV7-2,NA,TGTGCCAGCAGCGTCATCAGTGAGCAGTTCTTC,CASSVISEQFF
TRBD1,TRBJ2-2,TRBV12-3/TRBV12-4,few,TGTGCCAGCAGTGTACAGGGGGCAATCGGGGAGCTGTTTTTT,CASSVQGAIGELFF
NA,TRBJ2-5,TRBV27,NA,TGTGCCAGCACCAACCTCGGCGGGGACCAAGACACCCAGTACTTC,CASTNLGGDQDTQYF
TRBD1,TRBJ1-1,TRBV6-2/TRBV6-3,NA,TGTGCCAGCAGAAGGCAGGGGGCGATGGCTTTCTTT,CASRRQGAMAFF
NA,TRBJ2-1,TRBV6-5,NA,TGTGCCAGCAGTTACTCGCAGGGAGACAATGAGCAGTTCTTC,CASSYSQGDNEQFF
NA,TRBJ2-1,TRBV7-2,large,TGTGCCAGCAGCTTAGGTCCGGCCAATGAGCAGTTCTTC,CASSLGPANEQFF
TRBD2,TRBJ2-1,TRBV6-1,few,TGTGCCAGCAGGCTTAGCGGGAGCTACAATGAGCAGTTCTTC,CASRLSGSYNEQFF
NA,TRBJ1-6,TRBV6-1,NA,TGTGCCAGCAGTAAACAGGCAGTTTTTTTTTCCCTCCACTTT,CASSKQAVFFSLHF
NA,TRBJ2-2,TRBV6-1,medium-sized,TGTGCCAGCAGGAGGCAGGTTTCGAACACCGGGGAGCTGTTTTTT,CASRRQVSNTGELFF
NA,TRBJ2-1,TRBV27,few,TGTGCCAGCAGTTTACCATCGCAGAATGAGCAGTTCTTC,CASSLPSQNEQFF
NA,TRBJ2-7,TRBV6-5,NA,TGTGCCAGCAGTTCTTACGGAGGCCCCAGCGAGCAGTACTTC,CASSSYGGPSEQYF
NA,TRBJ1-5,TRBV7-2,NA,TGTGCCAGCAGCTTAGTTGGCCAGACGGGCCCCCAGCATTTT,CASSLVGQTGPQHF
NA,TRBJ2-5,TRBV6-1,medium-sized,TGTGCCAGCAGTGAATATTTGACTTTAGGGGGGACCCAGTACTTC,CASSEYLTLGGTQYF
NA,TRBJ2-1,TRBV6-1,NA,TGTGCCAGCAGTGAATCTACCCTCCCCCGTTTC,CASSESTLPRF
TRBD2,TRBJ2-1,TRBV6-2/TRBV6-3,medium-sized,TGTGCCAGCAGTCCGCCGGGTAGCGGGAGTCGGAATGAGCAGTTCTTC,CASSPPGSGSRNEQFF